These 18 T cell receptor beta chains were all obtained from the same sample, sequenced in a study of blood T cell repertoires in COVID-19. Profiling relied on immunoSEQ multiplex PCR, and the TCRdb table lists in-frame clones only, not all of them. The data contain fewer than 350,000 clones, around 85% of them singletons. The sequencing sample was made of peripheral blood. Receptors were obtained from a human donor in a cohort sampled during active COVID-19.

The rearrangement joins TRBV28 to TRBJ1-2; D remains ambiguous. Germline V gene data show CDR1 as MDHEN and CDR2 as SYDVKM. Trimming removed 6 bases at V and 5 bases at J, with 16 bases between. The CDR3 length is 14 residues. CDR3 loop: CASSSRRRAYGYTF. The CDR3 DNA reads TGTGCCAGCAGCTCCCGTCGGAGAGCGTATGGCTACACCTTC.

The J gene is TRBJ1-6, the V gene TRBV28, with D uncertain. Germline V lookup: CDR1 MDHEN, CDR2 SYDVKM. Trimming stripped 6 bases from V and 0 bases from J, with 3 bases between. This CDR3 comprises 13 residues. The CDR3 is CASSNSYNSPLHF. In DNA, the CDR3 is TGTGCCAGCAGCAACTCCTATAATTCACCCCTCCACTTT.

This chain connects TRBV27 to TRBJ2-7; 8 positions agree with TRBD1. V lost 6 bases to trimming and J lost 3 bases; unmatched junction nucleotides: 16. In germline, CDR1 is MNHEY, CDR2 SMNVEV (reference sequence). The CDR3 totals 17 residues. The DNA of the CDR3 is TGTGCCAGCAGCCGACGGGGGCCGGACAGGGACATCTACGAGCAGTACTTC. As protein: CASSRRGPDRDIYEQYF.

The genes are TRBV19 and TRBJ1-1, with 7 bases aligning to TRBD1. V shed 7 bases and J 1 base; nucleotides not matched to a gene: 9. CDR1 is LNHDA and CDR2 is SQIVND in the germline V gene (reference sequence). The CDR3 is made up of 15 amino acids. The CDR3 nucleotides are TGTGCCAGTACGAAATTAGGGACAGAGAACACTGAAGCTTTCTTT. Its protein product is CASTKLGTENTEAFF.

This clone was counted ten times or more. The chain couples TRBV29-1 to TRBJ1-1, with D possibly being TRBD1 (6 bases). CDR1 SQVTM and CDR2 ANQGSEA come from the germline V gene. The V end was cut by 5 bases, the J end by 8 bases, with 9 bases between. CDR3 size: 10 residues. CDR3 region: CSVTTGEAFF. Here the CDR3 DNA reads TGCAGCGTTACAACAGGGGAAGCTTTCTTT.

The V gene is TRBV6-2 or TRBV6-3, the J gene TRBJ1-5; a possible D gene is TRBD1 (5 bases). Germline CDR1 is MNHEY and CDR2 is SVGEGT. Trimming shortened V by 2 bases and J by 6 bases, and 11 bases separated the two germline ends. CDR3 length equals 14 residues. The CDR3 here is CASSYRGHLQPQHF. The CDR3 DNA reads TGTGCCAGCAGTTACCGAGGACATCTTCAGCCCCAGCATTTT.

The chain carries TRBV6-6 and TRBJ2-7, with 9 bases identical to TRBD2. Unmatched junction bases numbered 8, after V lost 5 bases and J lost 3 bases. Germline-derived CDR1 and CDR2 are MNHNY and SVGAGI (reference sequence). This CDR3 comprises 15 residues. Written as DNA, the CDR3 is TGTGCCAGCAGTCCCCTGGGCGGGGGGGGCTACGAGCAGTACTTC. Amino acid sequence: CASSPLGGGGYEQYF.

The J gene is TRBJ2-5, the V gene TRBV2; 12 nucleotides match TRBD2. Germline V gene data show CDR1 as SNHLY and CDR2 as FYNNEI. The CDR3 sequence is 14 residues long. Trimming removed 7 bases from V and 9 bases from J; junction bases left unmatched: 9. CDR3 loop: CASIRLAGVVAQYF. CDR3 nucleotide sequence: TGTGCCAGCATTAGACTAGCGGGGGTTGTGGCCCAGTACTTC. Complete variable domain (other parts from reference TRBV2 and TRBJ2-5): EPEVTQTPSHQVTQMGQEVILRCVPISNHLYFYWYRQILGQKVEFLVSFYNNEISEKSEIFDDQFSVERPDGSNFTLKIRSTKLEDSAMYFCASIRLAGVVAQYFGPGTRLLVL.

The chain joins TRBV18 to TRBJ2-7, with D maybe TRBD1 (6 bases). This CDR3 has 14 amino acids. Deletions cut 5 bases from V and 0 bases from J, with 11 bases between. Germline loops: CDR1 KGHSH, CDR2 LQKENI. DNA of the CDR3: TGTGCCAGCTCATCCGACAGGAACTCCTACGAGCAGTACTTC. Translated, it gives CASSSDRNSYEQYF. The variable domain in full, with the rest retrieved from reference TRBV18 and TRBJ2-7, is NAGVMQNPRHLVRRRGQEARLRCSPMKGHSHVYWYRQLPEEGLKFMVYLQKENIIDESGMPKERFSAEFPKEGPSILRIQQVVRGDSAAYFCASSSDRNSYEQYFGPGTRLTVT.

This clone has only one observation. CDR3 DNA: TGTGCCAGCAGCCTCACGGAGAATAATGGCTACACCTTC. This translates into CASSLTENNGYTF. The rearrangement uses TRBV6-5 and TRBJ1-2; D remains unclear. Germline V gene sequence: CDR1 MNHEY, CDR2 SVGAGI. The CDR3 length is 13 residues. Trimming cost V 6 bases and J 6 bases, with 14 bases left between them.

The V gene is TRBV7-2, the J gene TRBJ2-1, with D hard to call. V was clipped by 3 bases and J by 5 bases, with 17 bases between them. The CDR3 spans 16 residues. CDR1 is SGHTA and CDR2 is FQGNSA in the germline V gene. The chain's CDR3 is CASSLAAPSYDNEQFF. DNA for the CDR3: TGTGCCAGCAGCTTGGCCGCCCCTTCTTATGACAATGAGCAGTTCTTC.

The rearrangement uses TRBV7-9 and TRBJ2-1; the match to TRBD1 covers 8 bases. Germline V gene data show CDR1 as SEHNR and CDR2 as FQNEAQ (reference sequence). The V gene end was trimmed by 1 base and the J gene end by 8 bases; junction bases not matched to a gene: 7. The CDR3 consists of 15 residues. The CDR3 DNA sequence: TGTGCCAGCAGCTTAGTCCAGGGGGCTCTAGATGAGCAGTTCTTC. Protein: CASSLVQGALDEQFF.

V usage is TRBV10-3 and J usage is TRBJ1-1; 9 bases match TRBD1. This CDR3 contains 17 residues. Germline V gives CDR1 ENHRY, CDR2 SYGVKD. V shed 0 bases, J shed 1 base, and the junction held 6 bases outside the gene matches. CDR3 sequence reads: CAISESGQGIGNTEAFF. DNA for the CDR3: TGTGCCATCAGTGAGTCTGGACAGGGGATTGGGAACACTGAAGCTTTCTTT.

V gene TRBV7-9 combines with J gene TRBJ2-1; possibly TRBD2 for D (5 bases). Germline V CDR1 and CDR2: SEHNR, FQNEAQ (reference sequence). V was clipped by 5 bases and J by 0 bases, with 14 bases between them. This CDR3 contains 16 residues. For the CDR3, the DNA is TGTGCCAGCAGCCCCCCCCGGGGTCTCTCCTACAATGAGCAGTTCTTC. This translates into CASSPPRGLSYNEQFF.

V is TRBV5-1 and J is TRBJ2-4; D unresolved. The germline V gene encodes CDR1 SGHRS and CDR2 YFSETQ. Trimming stripped 0 bases from V and 0 bases from J, with 13 bases between. The CDR3 spans 17 residues. The CDR3 protein is CASSLERLSLAKNIQYF. CDR3 bases: TGCGCCAGCAGCTTGGAAAGACTTTCCTTAGCCAAAAACATTCAGTACTTC.

This clone occurred a few times. The chain combines TRBV18 with TRBJ2-7; TRBD1 agrees at 7 bases. Germline V gene data show CDR1 as KGHSH and CDR2 as LQKENI. CDR3 length: 12 amino acids. Germline trimming cut 6 bases from V and 1 base from J; bases unmatched to any gene: 0. As DNA, the CDR3 is TGTGCCAGCTCGGGACAGTCCTACGAGCAGTACTTC. It encodes CASSGQSYEQYF.

CDR3 DNA: TGTGCCATCGTCCCCGGGGGTAGCGATTACAATGAGCAGTTCTTC. It yields the protein CAIVPGGSDYNEQFF. This chain links TRBV15 with TRBJ2-1, with a tentative D call TRBD2 (6 bases). This CDR3 region has 15 residues. Trimming took off 10 bases at V and 4 bases at J, with 20 bases between the two ends. Looked up from germline, CDR1 is LNHNV and CDR2 is YYDKDF (reference sequence).

This chain links TRBV27 with TRBJ1-1; D gene uncertain. CDR3 size: 13 residues. Trimming pared 3 bases from V and 4 bases from J, leaving 9 bases between. Germline V CDR1 and CDR2: MNHEY, SMNVEV (reference sequence). The CDR3 is CASSLGSGTEAFF. The CDR3 DNA reads as TGTGCCAGCAGTTTGGGGAGCGGCACTGAAGCTTTCTTT.